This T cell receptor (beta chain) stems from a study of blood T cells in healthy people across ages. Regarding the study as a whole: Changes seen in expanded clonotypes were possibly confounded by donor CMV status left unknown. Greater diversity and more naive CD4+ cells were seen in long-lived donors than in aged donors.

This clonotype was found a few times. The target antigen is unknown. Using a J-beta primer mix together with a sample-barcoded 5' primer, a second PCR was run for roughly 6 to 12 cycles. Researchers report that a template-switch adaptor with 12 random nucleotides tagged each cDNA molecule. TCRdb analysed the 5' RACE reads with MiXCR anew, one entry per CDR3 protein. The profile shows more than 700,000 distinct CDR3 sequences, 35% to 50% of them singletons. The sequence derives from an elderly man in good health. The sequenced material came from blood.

CDR3 amino acids: CASSLGSQYEQYF. In DNA, the CDR3 is TGCGCCAGCAGCTTGGGGTCTCAGTACGAGCAGTACTTC. The V call is TRBV5-1, the J call TRBJ2-7; no clear D gene. Deletions cut 0 bases from V and 4 bases from J, with 8 bases between. Germline assignment: CDR1 SGHRS and CDR2 YFSETQ. The CDR3 spans 13 residues. Supplemented by reference TRBV5-1 and TRBJ2-7, the full variable domain reads KAGVTQTPRYLIKTRGQQVTLSCSPISGHRSVSWYQQTPGQGLQFLFEYFSETQRNKGNFPGRFSGRQFSNSRSEMNVSTLELGDSALYLCASSLGSQYEQYFGPGTRLTVT.